Shown below are 30 T cell receptor beta chains from a single sample sequenced in a study of OX40 agonist ivuxolimab in advanced cancers. Library method: the immunoSEQ multiplex PCR assay. What TCRdb holds here is the immuneACCESS table cut down to in-frame rearrangements. Part of the clones is not present; checked against another copy, under half of the missing clones reflect an unresolved V gene, and the others are unexplained. Counted in this sample were approximately 70,000 clones; 70% to 90% of them appeared once. The top ten clones comprise about 0.25% of the sample. This material consisted of CD4+ or CD8+ T cells sorted from blood, taken in a trial of the OX40 agonist ivuxolimab. The receptors were sampled from an adult with an advanced solid tumor such as melanoma, head and neck, liver or kidney cancer.

The chain uses TRBV5-1 and TRBJ2-3; tentative D call: TRBD2 (5 bases). V lost 5 bases, J lost 4 bases, and 14 bases lay in between. Germline V lookup: CDR1 SGHRS, CDR2 YFSETQ. The CDR3 length is 14 residues. CDR3 in DNA: TGCGCCAGCAGGACTGGGGTTAGCGCAGATACGCAGTATTTT. It codes for CASRTGVSADTQYF.

The gene calls are TRBV11-3 and TRBJ2-3, with D tentatively TRBD1 (6 bases). CDR1 and CDR2 (germline): SGHNT, YENEEA. The CDR3 is 16 amino acids. V gave up 4 bases and J gave up 0 bases, with 14 bases separating them. CDR3 DNA sequence: TGTGCCAGCAGCTCAAGAGGGGGTAACAGCACAGATACGCAGTATTTT. It is translated as CASSSRGGNSTDTQYF. The variable domain in full, completed from reference TRBV11-3 and TRBJ2-3, reads EAGVVQSPRYKIIEKKQPVAFWCNPISGHNTLYWYLQNLGQGPELLIRYENEEAVDDSQLPKDRFSAERLKGVDSTLKIQPAELGDSAVYLCASSSRGGNSTDTQYFGPGTRLTVL.

This chain links TRBV6-1 with TRBJ2-3, with a tentative D call TRBD1 (6 bases). V lost 11 bases to trimming and J lost 8 bases, with 17 bases between them. There are 12 residues in the CDR3. Germline V gives CDR1 MNHNS, CDR2 SASEGT. As DNA, the CDR3 is TGTGCCGGCGGGCTACCACAGGGTACGCAGTATTTT. It encodes CAGGLPQGTQYF.

The genes are TRBV7-9 and TRBJ2-7; D is unclear. The CDR3 is made up of 12 amino acids. Trimming pared 5 bases from V and 6 bases from J, leaving 11 bases between. The germline V gene has CDR1 SEHNR and CDR2 FQNEAQ (reference sequence). CDR3 sequence: CASSPNLGEQYF. CDR3 in DNA: TGTGCCAGCAGCCCCAACCTGGGCGAGCAGTACTTC.

A few counts support this clone. The V call is TRBV5-6, the J call TRBJ1-2; 11 positions agree with TRBD1. V shed 4 bases, J shed 3 bases, and the junction held 2 bases outside the gene matches. Germline values: CDR1 SGHDT, CDR2 YYEEEE. CDR3 length: 14 residues. CDR3 coding DNA: TGTGCCAGCAGCGGGGGACAGGGGGACTATGGCTACACCTTC. Translating it yields CASSGGQGDYGYTF.

The rearrangement joins TRBV6-5 to TRBJ1-5; the D gene is possibly TRBD1 (5 bases). The V end was cut by 1 base, the J end by 9 bases, with 16 bases between. The CDR3 length is 15 residues. Germline CDR1 MNHEY, CDR2 SVGAGI. The CDR3 DNA is TGTGCCAGCAGTTACTTGGGACTGACGACTTGGCCCCAGCATTTT. This gives the protein CASSYLGLTTWPQHF.

The chain combines TRBV11-3 with TRBJ2-5; 9 nucleotides align to TRBD1. With V trimmed by 5 bases and J by 4 bases, 8 bases remained unmatched. Per germline, CDR1 SGHNT and CDR2 YENEEA. This CDR3 comprises 15 residues. CDR3 nucleotide sequence: TGTGCCAGCAGCATGGGACAGGGTCGGGGAGAGACCCAGTACTTC. This codes for CASSMGQGRGETQYF.

The chain carries TRBV6-1 and TRBJ2-7; 10 bases are shared with TRBD1. V shed 3 bases, J shed 2 bases, and the junction held 1 base outside the gene matches. The length of the CDR3 is 14 residues. The germline V gene has CDR1 MNHNS and CDR2 SASEGT. CDR3 sequence: CASSEGTGAYEQYF. CDR3 sequence (DNA): TGTGCCAGCAGTGAGGGGACAGGGGCCTACGAGCAGTACTTC.

This clone appeared a single time. V is TRBV4-1 and J is TRBJ1-5; 8 nucleotides match TRBD1. This CDR3 spans 15 amino acids. The trim removed 2 bases at V and 7 bases at J, leaving 7 bases unmatched. CDR1 is MGHRA, CDR2 YSYEKL, per germline. CDR3 amino acids: CASSQRAGGVQPQHF. CDR3 coding DNA: TGCGCCAGCAGCCAAAGGGCAGGGGGCGTCCAGCCCCAGCATTTT.

The rearrangement uses TRBV6-5 and TRBJ2-7; 10 nucleotides agree with TRBD1. The CDR3 is 15 residues long. V gave up 7 bases and J gave up 5 bases; unmatched junction bases: 11. Germline V CDR1 and CDR2: MNHEY, SVGAGI. As DNA, the CDR3 is TGTGCCAGCAAAGGCCTGGGACAGGGGACCGACGAGCAGTACTTC. Its protein is CASKGLGQGTDEQYF.

The rearrangement joins TRBV5-6 to TRBJ2-3; TRBD2 is a possible D gene (6 bases). Trimming removed 3 bases from V and 7 bases from J, with 15 bases in between. CDR1 is SGHDT and CDR2 is YYEEEE in the germline V gene. This CDR3 has 14 residues. In DNA form, the CDR3 reads TGTGCCAGCAGCTACTTGAGGAGGGAGAATACGCAGTATTTT. Translation: CASSYLRRENTQYF.

About this clone: The sample contains more than one DNA sequence encoding this CDR3. J is TRBJ2-5 and V is TRBV7-2, with 8 bases identical to TRBD1. Germline assignment: CDR1 SGHTA and CDR2 FQGNSA. The CDR3 is made up of 14 amino acids. V was pared by 3 bases and J by 2 bases, with 2 bases of the junction left unmatched. For the CDR3, the DNA is TGTGCCAGCAGCTTGAACAGGGGGCAAGAGACCCAGTACTTC. This sequence encodes CASSLNRGQETQYF.

This clone was counted once. The V and J genes are TRBV14 and TRBJ2-7; D perhaps matches TRBD2 (6 bases). CDR3 length: 11 amino acids. V was clipped by 1 base and J by 9 bases, with 7 bases between them. Germline V CDR1 and CDR2: SGHDN, FVKESK. The CDR3 region has the DNA TGTGCCAGCAGCCAAGGCGGGACGCAGTACTTC. Its translation: CASSQGGTQYF.

The gene calls are TRBV28 and TRBJ2-2; D is perhaps TRBD1 (5 bases). V gave up 2 bases and J gave up 6 bases, with 16 bases separating them. CDR3 size: 16 residues. Germline lookup yields CDR1 MDHEN and CDR2 SYDVKM. CDR3 in amino acids: CASSLASAGLPGELFF. The CDR3 DNA is TGTGCCAGCAGTTTAGCTTCGGCAGGGTTGCCCGGGGAGCTGTTTTTT.

The chain couples TRBV28 to TRBJ1-2; a possible D gene is TRBD1 (5 bases). The germline CDR1 and CDR2 sequences are MDHEN and SYDVKM. Between the trimmed V and J ends, which lost 3 bases and 5 bases, there was a span of 19 bases. The CDR3 length is 16 residues. DNA for the CDR3: TGTGCCAGCAGTTTCGGGCTCGCAGGGAGGTCTTATGGCTACACCTTC. Amino acid sequence: CASSFGLAGRSYGYTF.

The V call is TRBV7-2, the J call TRBJ2-2; D call uncertain. The CDR3 runs to 15 residues. Looked up from germline, CDR1 is SGHTA and CDR2 is FQGNSA. V was trimmed by 3 bases and J by 0 bases, leaving 8 bases between them. CDR3 sequence reads: CASSLLGTNTGELFF. The CDR3 DNA reads as TGTGCCAGCAGCTTGTTAGGAACGAACACCGGGGAGCTGTTTTTT.

This rearrangement joins TRBV5-4 to TRBJ2-5; D perhaps matches TRBD1 (5 bases). Deletions cut 4 bases from V and 3 bases from J, with 13 bases between. Germline V gives CDR1 SGHNT, CDR2 YYREEE (reference sequence). CDR3 size: 14 residues. CDR3 in amino acids: CASSLQGSEETQYF. The CDR3 bases are TGTGCCAGCAGCCTCCAGGGCTCGGAAGAGACCCAGTACTTC.

This clone counts as medium-sized. The chain is built from TRBV5-4 and TRBJ2-2; D unclear. The germline V gene has CDR1 SGHNT and CDR2 YYREEE (reference sequence). The V gene lost 5 bases and the J gene lost 4 bases, with 12 bases spanning the gap. This CDR3 spans 14 amino acids. In DNA, the CDR3 is TGTGCCAGCAGACTTTTGGGATCCACCGGGGAGCTGTTTTTT. Its protein is CASRLLGSTGELFF.

This clone was seen more than once but under ten times. V is TRBV19 and J is TRBJ1-5; 11 positions agree with TRBD1. Germline CDR1 and CDR2: LNHDA and SQIVND (reference sequence). V lost 5 bases to trimming and J lost 6 bases; unmatched junction nucleotides: 0. CDR3 length: 13 amino acids. The CDR3 DNA sequence: TGTGCCAGTAGTGGGACAGGGGGTCAGCCCCAGCATTTT. This sequence encodes CASSGTGGQPQHF.

The chain joins TRBV5-1 to TRBJ1-5; unclear D gene. V was shortened by 4 bases and J by 4 bases, with 9 bases between the two germline ends. The CDR3 totals 13 residues. Germline CDR1 SGHRS, CDR2 YFSETQ. CDR3 region: CASSPDGNQPQHF. CDR3 nucleotide sequence: TGCGCCAGCAGCCCCGACGGGAATCAGCCCCAGCATTTT.

V is TRBV28 and J is TRBJ2-5; D gene unclear. V lost 3 bases to trimming and J lost 1 base, with 12 bases between them. This CDR3 is built from 15 residues. Germline values: CDR1 MDHEN, CDR2 SYDVKM. In DNA form, the CDR3 reads TGTGCCAGCAGTTTTTCGGCCCCTCTCCAAGAGACCCAGTACTTC. Its protein product is CASSFSAPLQETQYF.

The genes are TRBV5-1 and TRBJ1-6; TRBD1 might be the D (5 bases). Per the germline V gene, CDR1 is SGHRS and CDR2 is YFSETQ. The germline V and J ends were trimmed by 2 bases and 10 bases, with 16 bases remaining between them. The CDR3 is 15 amino acids. The CDR3 protein is CASSFLRDANSPLHF. The CDR3 region has the DNA TGCGCCAGCAGCTTCCTCCGGGACGCCAACTCACCCCTCCACTTT.

The CDR3 bases are TGCGCCAGCAGCCAAGGGGGTCCTAGCGGGAGGGTTTACGAGCAGTACTTC. Protein sequence: CASSQGGPSGRVYEQYF. The gene calls are TRBV4-1 and TRBJ2-7; 12 nucleotides line up with TRBD2. This CDR3 is built from 17 residues. V shed 1 base, J shed 4 bases, and the junction held 8 bases outside the gene matches. Germline loops: CDR1 MGHRA, CDR2 YSYEKL.

This chain uses TRBV9 with TRBJ2-3; 7 nucleotides align to TRBD2. J was trimmed by 4 bases and V by 3 bases; bases with no gene match: 5. CDR3 length: 14 amino acids. Per the germline V gene, CDR1 is SGDLS and CDR2 is YYNGEE. Here the CDR3 reads CASSEWEGPDTQYF. The CDR3 nucleotides are TGTGCCAGCAGCGAGTGGGAGGGACCAGATACGCAGTATTTT. The whole variable domain, remainder taken from reference TRBV9 and TRBJ2-3, is DSGVTQTPKHLITATGQRVTLRCSPRSGDLSVYWYQQSLDQGLQFLIQYYNGEERAKGNILERFSAQQFPDLHSELNLSSLELGDSALYFCASSEWEGPDTQYFGPGTRLTVL.

This chain connects TRBV10-3 to TRBJ2-2; possible D gene TRBD2, 5 bases. CDR1 and CDR2 (germline): ENHRY, SYGVKD. This CDR3 is 15 amino acids long. V shed 4 bases and J shed 6 bases, with 15 bases lying between them. CDR3 region: CAISALEPGSGELFF. CDR3 DNA: TGTGCCATCAGTGCCCTCGAACCGGGGTCCGGGGAGCTGTTTTTT.

The chain employs TRBV15 and TRBJ2-1; TRBD1 agrees at 9 bases. Per germline, CDR1 LNHNV and CDR2 YYDKDF (reference sequence). The CDR3 has 16 residues. J was trimmed by 0 bases and V by 4 bases; bases with no gene match: 4. The CDR3 coding sequence is TGTGCCACCAGCACGGGGACAGGGAGCTCCTACAATGAGCAGTTCTTC. Translation gives CATSTGTGSSYNEQFF.

This chain joins TRBV28 and TRBJ2-5; TRBD2 aligns across 8 bases. CDR3 length equals 18 residues. The germline V gene encodes CDR1 MDHEN and CDR2 SYDVKM. V lost 5 bases and J lost 5; bases outside the gene matches: 19. CDR3 in amino acids: CASSGYFSFRREEETQYF. The DNA for the CDR3 is TGTGCCAGCAGTGGCTATTTTTCGTTTCGGCGGGAGGAGGAGACCCAGTACTTC.

This chain uses TRBV28 with TRBJ2-1, with TRBD2 identical over 10 bases. Germline CDR1 MDHEN, CDR2 SYDVKM. Trimming removed 3 bases from V and 7 bases from J; junction bases left unmatched: 9. The CDR3 is 16 amino acids. The CDR3 reads CASSFGVVAGGNEQFF. The CDR3 coding sequence is TGTGCCAGCAGTTTTGGGGTGGTAGCGGGAGGAAATGAGCAGTTCTTC.

This chain connects TRBV5-4 to TRBJ2-1; 11 positions agree with TRBD2. The CDR3 spans 14 residues. From germline, CDR1 is SGHNT and CDR2 YYREEE (reference sequence). The junction had 1 base not matched to a gene; V was cut back by 0 bases and J by 8 bases. The CDR3 reads CASSLELAGDEQFF. The CDR3 DNA reads TGTGCCAGCAGCTTGGAACTAGCGGGAGATGAGCAGTTCTTC.

J is TRBJ2-7 and V is TRBV2; the D gene is possibly TRBD1 (5 bases). The length of the CDR3 is 14 residues. CDR1 is SNHLY and CDR2 is FYNNEI in the germline V gene. Between the trimmed V and J ends, which lost 6 bases and 2 bases, there was a span of 14 bases. The CDR3 sequence: CASRAGSLTYEQYF. The DNA for the CDR3 is TGTGCCAGCAGAGCAGGGTCCCTAACCTACGAGCAGTACTTC.